Each of the 7 T cell receptor beta chains below was sequenced from the same sample in a study of blood T cell repertoires in COVID-19. TCRdb's table, derived via immunoSEQ multiplex PCR, lists solely in-frame clones and lacks some. Of roughly 160,000 clones detected, around 86% appear once; the ten largest clones hold roughly 8.2%. Input material: peripheral blood. The receptors were sampled from a man in his 60s with acute or convalescent COVID-19.

The rearrangement links TRBV3-1 (or the pseudogene TRBV3-2) to TRBJ1-3, with D possibly matching TRBD1 (5 bases). CDR3 length equals 14 residues. V was shortened by 4 bases and J by 4 bases, with 11 bases between the two germline ends. Germline CDR1 reads LGHDT; CDR2 reads YNNKEL (reference sequence). The CDR3 spells CASSPGHSGNTIYF. The CDR3 nucleotides read TGTGCCAGCAGCCCAGGGCATTCAGGAAACACCATATATTTT.

V gene TRBV6-6 combines with J gene TRBJ2-7; D may be TRBD2 (6 bases). Germline V gene sequence: CDR1 MNHNY, CDR2 SVGAGI (reference sequence). This CDR3 is 15 amino acids long. With 7 bases removed from V and 0 bases from J, the gap between germline ends came to 16 bases. CDR3 coding DNA: TGTGCCAGCACCACGGGACTCCCGAGCTCCTACGAGCAGTACTTC. Its protein is CASTTGLPSSYEQYF.

This chain joins TRBV5-1 and TRBJ1-6, with a tentative D call TRBD1 (6 bases). Germline V gene data show CDR1 as SGHRS and CDR2 as YFSETQ. V lost 1 base and J lost 3, with 14 bases in between. The CDR3 is 17 residues long. The CDR3 coding sequence is TGCGCCAGCAGCTTGTTTACGCCGACAGGCTATAATTCACCCCTCCACTTT. This gives the protein CASSLFTPTGYNSPLHF.

The V call is TRBV6-5, the J call TRBJ1-1, with 7 bases lining up with TRBD1. The CDR3 runs 13 residues. J was trimmed by 9 bases and V by 2 bases; bases with no gene match: 6. CDR1 MNHEY and CDR2 SVGAGI come from the germline V gene. CDR3 nucleotides: TGTGCCAGCAGTTACGTAGGGGGCGGAAAAGCTTTCTTT. Protein: CASSYVGGGKAFF.

The count of this clone is one. The V gene is TRBV14, the J gene TRBJ2-7; D ambiguous. This CDR3 is built from 12 residues. The V end lost 1 base, the J end lost 4 bases, and 5 bases lay between the germline ends. The germline V gene encodes CDR1 SGHDN and CDR2 FVKESK. As DNA, the CDR3 is TGTGCCAGCAGCCAAGCCAGATACGAGCAGTACTTC. This sequence encodes CASSQARYEQYF.

The CDR3: CASSSGTGLEAFF. The CDR3 nucleotides read TGTGCCAGCAGTTCTGGGACAGGCCTTGAAGCTTTCTTT. The rearrangement uses TRBV6-5 and TRBJ1-1, with TRBD1 matching over 8 bases. Germline lookup yields CDR1 MNHEY and CDR2 SVGAGI. The CDR3 totals 13 residues. Germline trimming cut 4 bases from V and 7 bases from J; bases unmatched to any gene: 5.

The J gene is TRBJ1-2, the V gene TRBV28; 8 bases align to TRBD1. The germline CDR1 and CDR2 sequences are MDHEN and SYDVKM. The V segment lost 8 bases and the J segment 0 bases; nucleotides outside the gene matches: 2. This CDR3 comprises 13 residues. The CDR3 bases are TGTGCCAGCGGGACAGGCGCTAACTATGGCTACACCTTC. Protein: CASGTGANYGYTF.